This TCR beta chain emerged from a study of cytomegalovirus exposure and HLA in healthy donors. Study as a whole: A previous analysis identified more than 100 million unique TCR beta sequences derived from some 200 million T cells. Notes on the study in general: On later analysis, the bulk of CMV-associated TCR beta chains appeared to be HLA-restricted.

Primers included in the PCR were 60 Vbeta and 13 Jbeta primers. Clones were read by immunoSEQ multiplex PCR, and TCRdb kept only the in-frame ones, dropping some. The data hold about 150,000 clones, with approximately 80% observed a single time. Every donor was a healthy person donating bone marrow. J lost 6 bases, V lost 6 bases, and 21 bases had no gene match. The CDR3 sequence is 19 residues long. This clone was seen just once. Its cognate antigen is unknown. The rearrangement uses TRBV6-7 and TRBJ1-5; 9 nucleotides agree with TRBD1. TRBV6-7 is an ORF, with its function uncertain. Sequencing was carried out using PBMCs. The receptor comes from a male donor in good health and CMV-seronegative. The CDR3 protein is CASRRWLPGQGKESQPQHF. DNA for the CDR3: TGTGCCAGCAGACGATGGCTCCCGGGACAGGGAAAGGAATCTCAGCCCCAGCATTTT.